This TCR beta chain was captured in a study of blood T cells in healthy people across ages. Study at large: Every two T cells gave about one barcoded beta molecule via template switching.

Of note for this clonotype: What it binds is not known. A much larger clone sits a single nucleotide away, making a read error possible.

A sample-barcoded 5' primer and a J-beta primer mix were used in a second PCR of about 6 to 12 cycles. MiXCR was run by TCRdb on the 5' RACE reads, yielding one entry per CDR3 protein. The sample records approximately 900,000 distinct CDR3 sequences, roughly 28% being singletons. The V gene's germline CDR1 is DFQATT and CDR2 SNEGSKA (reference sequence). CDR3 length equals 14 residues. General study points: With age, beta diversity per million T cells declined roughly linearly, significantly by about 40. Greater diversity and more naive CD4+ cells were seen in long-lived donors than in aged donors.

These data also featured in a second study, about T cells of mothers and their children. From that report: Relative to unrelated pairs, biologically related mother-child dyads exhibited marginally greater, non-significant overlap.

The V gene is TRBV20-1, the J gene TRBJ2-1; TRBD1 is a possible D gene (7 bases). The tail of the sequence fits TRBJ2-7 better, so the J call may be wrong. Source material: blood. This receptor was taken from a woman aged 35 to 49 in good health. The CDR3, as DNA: TGCAGTGCTAGGGCACCAGGGGGGTACAATGAGCAGTACTTC. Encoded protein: CSARAPGGYNEQYF.